The 31 T cell receptor beta chains below all came from one sample that was sequenced in a study of T cell responses to AZD1222 COVID-19 vaccine. TCRdb keeps only in-frame clones here, not all; method: immunoSEQ multiplex PCR. The sample yields over 140,000 clones, approximately 92% seen once. This specimen was peripheral blood, taken 28 days after the second AZD1222 dose. The receptor set was obtained from an adult who received the AZD1222 COVID-19 vaccine.

In its sample, this clone was seen a few times. J is TRBJ1-2 and V is TRBV29-1; D perhaps matches TRBD1 (5 bases). The germline V gene encodes CDR1 SQVTM and CDR2 ANQGSEA. The CDR3 is 12 amino acids. V shed 7 bases and J shed 6 bases, with 15 bases lying between them. The CDR3 region is CSAPWGGDGYTF. Written as DNA, the CDR3 is TGCAGCGCACCATGGGGCGGAGATGGCTACACCTTC. Full variable domain (remainder filled in from reference TRBV29-1 and TRBJ1-2): SAVISQKPSRDICQRGTSLTIQCQVDSQVTMMFWYRQQPGQSLTLIATANQGSEATYESGFVIDKFPISRPNLTFSTLTVSNMSPEDSSIYLCSAPWGGDGYTFGSGTRLTVV.

The CDR3 here is CASSQRTSGNTIYF. CDR3 sequence (DNA): TGTGCCAGCAGCCAGAGGACCTCCGGAAACACCATATATTTT. This sequence joins TRBV6-5 and TRBJ1-3; D not certain. Germline V gives CDR1 MNHEY, CDR2 SVGAGI. This CDR3 has 14 residues. Trimming shortened V by 6 bases and J by 4 bases, and 13 bases separated the two germline ends.

This sequence joins TRBV2 and TRBJ2-7; 10 bases agree with TRBD2. After removal of 5 bases from V and 7 bases from J, the junction contained 5 bases not matched to a gene. CDR1 SNHLY and CDR2 FYNNEI come from the germline V gene. This CDR3 region has 13 residues. DNA of the CDR3: TGTGCCAGCAGTAGCGGGAGGGTACGGGAGCAGTACTTC. Its protein product is CASSSGRVREQYF.

This chain joins TRBV28 and TRBJ1-1; no clear D gene. The CDR3 loop spans 15 amino acids. Germline CDR1 MDHEN, CDR2 SYDVKM. The germline V and J ends were trimmed by 2 bases and 6 bases, with 16 bases remaining between them. The CDR3 spells CASSLRGKGVAEAFF. CDR3 nucleotides: TGTGCCAGCAGTTTAAGAGGGAAGGGAGTCGCTGAAGCTTTCTTT.

The chain links TRBV28 to TRBJ2-3; D possibly corresponds to TRBD2 (6 bases). Trimming stripped 3 bases from V and 5 bases from J, with 12 bases between. Germline V gene sequence: CDR1 MDHEN, CDR2 SYDVKM. The CDR3 length is 14 residues. CDR3 nucleotides: TGTGCCAGCAGTTTTGCGTTGGGGGGAGATACGCAGTATTTT. Protein: CASSFALGGDTQYF. Using reference TRBV28 and TRBJ2-3 for the parts outside the CDR3, the full variable domain is DVKVTQSSRYLVKRTGEKVFLECVQDMDHENMFWYRQDPGLGLRLIYFSYDVKMKEKGDIPEGYSVSREKKERFSLILESASTNQTSMYLCASSFALGGDTQYFGPGTRLTVL.

This rearrangement joins TRBV10-3 to TRBJ1-5; a possible D gene is TRBD1 (6 bases). Germline CDR1 ENHRY, CDR2 SYGVKD. Trimming removed 3 bases at V and 3 bases at J, with 21 bases between. The CDR3 spans 18 residues. This chain's CDR3 is CAISELGPQGGTNQPQHF. CDR3 DNA: TGTGCCATCAGTGAACTTGGGCCACAGGGAGGGACCAATCAGCCCCAGCATTTT.

This sequence joins TRBV7-3 and TRBJ2-2; D is possibly TRBD2 (6 bases). Trimming pared 3 bases from V and 5 bases from J, leaving 13 bases between. The CDR3 has 15 residues. Germline V gene sequence: CDR1 SGHTA, CDR2 FQGTGA. As DNA, the CDR3 is TGTGCCAGCAGCTTCTCGGGGGTAGGGACCGGGGAGCTGTTTTTT. Residues: CASSFSGVGTGELFF.

V is TRBV2 and J is TRBJ2-5, with TRBD2 as a possible D gene (5 bases). The CDR3 spans 12 residues. Looked up from germline, CDR1 is SNHLY and CDR2 is FYNNEI. Trimming left V 8 bases short and J 5 bases short, with 12 bases between. CDR3 DNA: TGTGCCAGCGAGGGTGGTGGGGAGACCCAGTACTTC. Residues: CASEGGGETQYF.

The chain links TRBV9 to TRBJ1-1; TRBD1 might be the D (5 bases). Germline V gene lookup returns CDR1 SGDLS and CDR2 YYNGEE. Trimming pared 4 bases from V and 5 bases from J, leaving 18 bases between. The CDR3 length is 15 residues. The CDR3 DNA sequence: TGTGCCAGCAGCTTGGGGACCGCTTCGGGTACTGAAGCTTTCTTT. Protein: CASSLGTASGTEAFF. Supplemented by reference TRBV9 and TRBJ1-1, the full variable domain reads DSGVTQTPKHLITATGQRVTLRCSPRSGDLSVYWYQQSLDQGLQFLIQYYNGEERAKGNILERFSAQQFPDLHSELNLSSLELGDSALYFCASSLGTASGTEAFFGQGTRLTVV.

This clone was recorded only once. V gene TRBV12-3 or TRBV12-4 combines with J gene TRBJ1-2; D not certain. CDR3 length: 13 residues. V lost 3 bases and J 8 bases, leaving 13 bases between the germline ends. For the CDR3, the DNA is TGTGCCAGCAGTTTTGGTGGGGTGACAGGCTACACCTTC. Translation gives CASSFGGVTGYTF.

CDR3 sequence (DNA): TGTGCCTCCAGGGTTCGAGACGAGCAGTACTTC. Translation: CASRVRDEQYF. V gene TRBV6-5 combines with J gene TRBJ2-7; tentatively, D is TRBD1 (5 bases). Germline CDR1 MNHEY, CDR2 SVGAGI. This CDR3 region has 11 residues. The ends were cut back, 11 bases at V and 5 bases at J, with 13 bases in the middle.

V gene TRBV3-1 (or the pseudogene TRBV3-2) combines with J gene TRBJ2-5, with TRBD2 as a possible D gene (5 bases). Germline assignment: CDR1 LGHDT and CDR2 YNNKEL (reference sequence). Trimming cost V 3 bases and J 9 bases, with 20 bases left between them. CDR3 size: 15 residues. The CDR3 spells CASSQDSLLGRSQYF. The DNA of the CDR3 is TGTGCCAGCAGCCAGGACTCCCTACTAGGGCGGTCCCAGTACTTC.

The count of this clone is one. This chain uses TRBV28 with TRBJ1-2; 8 nucleotides match TRBD1. Germline CDR1 MDHEN, CDR2 SYDVKM. The trim removed 6 bases at V and 6 bases at J, leaving 15 bases unmatched. This CDR3 is built from 16 residues. CDR3 DNA sequence: TGTGCCAGCAGCCTGACAGGGGAGAGATTCAGGAATGGCTACACCTTC. It is translated as CASSLTGERFRNGYTF.

V is TRBV27 and J is TRBJ1-1, with TRBD1 as a possible D gene (5 bases). Per germline, CDR1 MNHEY and CDR2 SMNVEV (reference sequence). The germline V and J ends were trimmed by 5 bases and 4 bases, with 11 bases remaining between them. The CDR3 is made up of 13 amino acids. The CDR3 protein is CASSRGEATEAFF. As DNA, the CDR3 is TGTGCCAGCAGTCGGGGGGAAGCCACTGAAGCTTTCTTT.

Only one count was recorded for this clone. The V call is TRBV5-1, the J call TRBJ1-2; D is possibly TRBD1 (5 bases). Trimming took off 2 bases at V and 2 bases at J, with 13 bases between the two ends. The CDR3 spans 15 residues. Germline V gene lookup returns CDR1 SGHRS and CDR2 YFSETQ. The CDR3 region is CASSFGTLDNYGYTF. The CDR3 DNA is TGCGCCAGCAGCTTTGGGACTCTGGACAACTATGGCTACACCTTC.

This clone has just a few counts. The chain employs TRBV9 and TRBJ1-5; 7 nucleotides align to TRBD1. This CDR3 has 16 residues. Germline CDR1 is SGDLS and CDR2 is YYNGEE. V was pared by 4 bases and J by 9 bases, with 16 bases of the junction left unmatched. CDR3 residues: CASSQTGTEDAGPQHF. The CDR3 nucleotides are TGTGCCAGCAGCCAAACCGGGACAGAGGATGCGGGGCCCCAGCATTTT.

Here the CDR3 reads CASSSERGGNQPQHF. The CDR3 nucleotides are TGTGCCAGCAGTTCCGAACGGGGGGGGAATCAGCCCCAGCATTTT. The chain is built from TRBV6-2 or TRBV6-3 and TRBJ1-5, with D perhaps matching TRBD1 (5 bases). This CDR3 has 15 residues. V lost 4 bases, J lost 4 bases, and 14 bases lay in between. Germline V CDR1 and CDR2: MNHEY, SVGEGT.

The chain employs TRBV2 and TRBJ2-6; 9 positions match TRBD1. CDR1 is SNHLY and CDR2 is FYNNEI in the germline V gene. The V and J ends lost 8 bases and 0 bases, in that order; junction bases with no gene match: 5. The CDR3 is 16 amino acids. The CDR3 is CASDGTGLSGANVLTF. DNA for the CDR3: TGTGCCAGCGACGGGACAGGGCTCTCTGGGGCCAACGTCCTGACTTTC.

The rearrangement links TRBV27 to TRBJ1-2; no firm D call. This CDR3 has 13 residues. Per germline, CDR1 MNHEY and CDR2 SMNVEV (reference sequence). The germline V and J ends were trimmed by 8 bases and 1 base, with 11 bases remaining between them. CDR3 sequence reads: CASWSAYNYGYTF. CDR3 in DNA: TGTGCCAGCTGGAGCGCCTATAACTATGGCTACACCTTC.

This clone was observed once. V is TRBV28 and J is TRBJ2-1, with 11 nucleotides matching TRBD2. The CDR3 is made up of 14 amino acids. Germline V gene data show CDR1 as MDHEN and CDR2 as SYDVKM. Unmatched junction bases numbered 6, after V lost 5 bases and J lost 9 bases. CDR3 bases: TGTGCCAGCAGTCGTAGCGGGAGGGCTGGTGAGCAGTTCTTC. Its translation: CASSRSGRAGEQFF.

This chain joins TRBV9 and TRBJ2-5, with 12 nucleotides matching TRBD2. The CDR3 extends over 15 amino acids. CDR1 and CDR2 (germline): SGDLS, YYNGEE. J was trimmed by 4 bases and V by 4 bases; bases with no gene match: 5. This CDR3 is CASSKTSGSRETQYF. The CDR3 DNA reads as TGTGCCAGCAGCAAGACTAGCGGGAGTAGAGAGACCCAGTACTTC. The full variable domain, in which reference TRBV9 and TRBJ2-5 provide the parts outside the CDR3, is DSGVTQTPKHLITATGQRVTLRCSPRSGDLSVYWYQQSLDQGLQFLIQYYNGEERAKGNILERFSAQQFPDLHSELNLSSLELGDSALYFCASSKTSGSRETQYFGPGTRLLVL.

The CDR3 here is CASSPGPYNEQFF. The CDR3, as DNA: TGTGCCAGCAGCCCCGGACCCTACAATGAGCAGTTCTTC. The chain carries TRBV7-2 and TRBJ2-1; D not certain. Trimming took off 5 bases at V and 2 bases at J, with 7 bases between the two ends. Germline V gives CDR1 SGHTA, CDR2 FQGNSA. The CDR3 is made up of 13 amino acids. The whole variable domain, remainder taken from reference TRBV7-2 and TRBJ2-1, is GAGVSQSPSNKVTEKGKDVELRCDPISGHTALYWYRQSLGQGLEFLIYFQGNSAPDKSGLPSDRFSAERTGGSVSTLTIQRTQQEDSAVYLCASSPGPYNEQFFGPGTRLTVL.

The V gene is TRBV9, the J gene TRBJ1-2; 9 bases align to TRBD1. Trimming removed 6 bases from V and 5 bases from J; junction bases left unmatched: 11. Germline V gene lookup returns CDR1 SGDLS and CDR2 YYNGEE. This CDR3 contains 15 residues. The CDR3 loop reads CASTRQGVLGYGYTF. CDR3 DNA sequence: TGTGCCAGCACGAGACAGGGGGTTTTAGGGTATGGCTACACCTTC. Full variable domain (missing parts from reference TRBV9 and TRBJ1-2): DSGVTQTPKHLITATGQRVTLRCSPRSGDLSVYWYQQSLDQGLQFLIQYYNGEERAKGNILERFSAQQFPDLHSELNLSSLELGDSALYFCASTRQGVLGYGYTFGSGTRLTVV.

V gene TRBV18 combines with J gene TRBJ1-5, with 8 bases aligning to TRBD1. The germline CDR1 and CDR2 sequences are KGHSH and LQKENI. CDR3 size: 13 residues. V was clipped by 3 bases and J by 7 bases; unmatched bases: 2. CDR3 DNA sequence: TGTGCCAGCTCACCCACAGGGGGACAGCCCCAGCATTTT. It is translated as CASSPTGGQPQHF.

This chain connects TRBV28 to TRBJ1-3; D is perhaps TRBD1 (6 bases). The CDR3 sequence is 15 residues long. Per the germline V gene, CDR1 is MDHEN and CDR2 is SYDVKM. V dropped 3 bases and J dropped 0 bases, with 9 bases sitting between them. CDR3 sequence reads: CASSFQGRSGNTIYF. In DNA form, the CDR3 reads TGTGCCAGCAGTTTCCAGGGGCGCTCTGGAAACACCATATATTTT.

This rearrangement joins TRBV4-3 to TRBJ1-5; maybe TRBD1 (5 bases). Germline values: CDR1 LGHNA, CDR2 YSLEER. Trimming stripped 2 bases from V and 7 bases from J, with 9 bases between. This CDR3 has 13 amino acids. This CDR3 is CASSQRGDQPQHF. The CDR3 nucleotides are TGCGCCAGCAGCCAACGCGGGGACCAGCCCCAGCATTTT.

V is TRBV6-2 or TRBV6-3 and J is TRBJ2-7; D is possibly TRBD1 (6 bases). CDR1 MNHEY and CDR2 SVGEGT come from the germline V gene. CDR3 length: 17 amino acids. With 0 bases removed from V and 3 bases from J, the gap between germline ends came to 18 bases. Written as DNA, the CDR3 is TGTGCCAGCAGTTACTCGGGGCGGTTGGGGGCGGTCTACGAGCAGTACTTC. Translated, it gives CASSYSGRLGAVYEQYF.

The V gene is TRBV11-1, the J gene TRBJ2-1, with D possibly being TRBD2 (6 bases). Germline CDR1 and CDR2: SGHAT and FQDESV (reference sequence). V dropped 5 bases and J dropped 10 bases, with 9 bases sitting between them. This CDR3 is 11 amino acids long. The CDR3 DNA is TGTGCCAGCAGCACTAGCTTCGAGCAGTTCTTC. Its protein product is CASSTSFEQFF.

The chain couples TRBV28 to TRBJ1-5; D not certain. CDR3 length: 12 residues. Trimming stripped 5 bases from V and 6 bases from J, with 8 bases between. The germline V gene has CDR1 MDHEN and CDR2 SYDVKM. The CDR3 nucleotides are TGTGCCAGCAGTGTGTCGGGTCAGCCCCAGCATTTT. Protein: CASSVSGQPQHF.

The rearrangement links TRBV21-1 to TRBJ1-4; the D call TRBD1 from the table was never checked on the DNA. TRBV21-1 corresponds to a pseudogene. CDR3 length equals 17 residues. The chain's CDR3 is CASSKGNRGESEEKLFF. Written as DNA, the CDR3 is TGTGCCAGCAGCAAAGGAAACAGGGGAGAATCGGAGGAAAAACTGTTTTTT.

This clone was observed a single time. The chain couples TRBV19 to TRBJ1-2; no reliable D call. V was cut by 5 bases and J by 2 bases, with 12 bases left in between. The CDR3 length is 14 residues. The germline CDR1 and CDR2 sequences are LNHDA and SQIVND (reference sequence). The CDR3 region has the DNA TGTGCCAGTAGTCCTGGAGACGGAAACTATGGCTACACCTTC. It codes for CASSPGDGNYGYTF.